These 30 T cell receptor beta chains share one sample of origin, sequenced in a study of cytomegalovirus exposure and HLA in healthy donors. Primers: 60 Vbeta forward and 13 Jbeta reverse. Assay: immunoSEQ multiplex PCR; the TCRdb copy retains only in-frame clones and omits some. This sample has about 130,000 clones; 60% to 80% occur once, and the top ten carry around 1.2%. The source material was PBMCs. The origin of the receptors is a man aged 50-60 years in good health and CMV-seronegative.

The chain recombines TRBV4-1 with TRBJ2-1; D is uncertain. The V end lost 1 base, the J end lost 0 bases, and 10 bases lay between the germline ends. Germline V gives CDR1 MGHRA, CDR2 YSYEKL. This CDR3 is 16 amino acids long. CDR3 nucleotides: TGCGCCAGCAGCCAAGTAGATTTGATCTCCTACAATGAGCAGTTCTTC. It specifies CASSQVDLISYNEQFF.

The DNA for the CDR3 is TGTGCCAGCAGACCGAACAGGGGGACCGTTAGGGAGACCCAGTACTTC. It yields the protein CASRPNRGTVRETQYF. The rearrangement joins TRBV6-6 to TRBJ2-5; TRBD1 agrees at 8 bases. CDR1 and CDR2 from the germline V gene are MNHNY and SVGAGI (reference sequence). CDR3 length: 16 amino acids. Trimming at V came to 6 bases and at J to 5 bases, leaving 14 bases not matched to a gene.

V gene TRBV4-1 combines with J gene TRBJ2-7; no clear D. The CDR3 consists of 15 residues. Deletions cut 0 bases from V and 2 bases from J, with 11 bases between. Germline V gene sequence: CDR1 MGHRA, CDR2 YSYEKL. CDR3 protein: CASSQEPAPAYEQYF. In nucleotides, the CDR3 is TGCGCCAGCAGCCAAGAGCCAGCGCCAGCCTACGAGCAGTACTTC.

This chain uses TRBV28 with TRBJ1-5, with 9 bases lining up with TRBD1. Trimming cost V 6 bases and J 9 bases; bases outside gene matches: 0. The CDR3 is 11 amino acids. Germline V gene sequence: CDR1 MDHEN, CDR2 SYDVKM. This CDR3 is CASRDRGPQHF. In DNA, the CDR3 is TGTGCCAGCAGGGACAGGGGGCCCCAGCATTTT.

The gene calls are TRBV7-2 and TRBJ1-1, with D unclear. The CDR3 runs 15 residues. The V gene lost 2 bases and the J gene lost 2 bases, with 12 bases spanning the gap. The germline V gene has CDR1 SGHTA and CDR2 FQGNSA. The CDR3 DNA reads as TGTGCCAGCAGCTTAAATGCGCGGGGAAACACTGAAGCTTTCTTT. Protein product: CASSLNARGNTEAFF.

This chain uses TRBV2 with TRBJ2-2; 7 positions match TRBD1. CDR1 and CDR2 from the germline V gene are SNHLY and FYNNEI. The junction had 4 bases not matched to a gene; V was cut back by 2 bases and J by 1 base. CDR3 length: 16 amino acids. The chain's CDR3 is CASSEQGVRNTGELFF. In nucleotides, the CDR3 is TGTGCCAGCAGTGAACAGGGGGTACGGAACACCGGGGAGCTGTTTTTT.

This chain joins TRBV9 and TRBJ2-5; D gene unclear. Germline loops: CDR1 SGDLS, CDR2 YYNGEE. The germline V and J ends were trimmed by 2 bases and 3 bases, with 2 bases remaining between them. This CDR3 spans 11 amino acids. CDR3 nucleotide sequence: TGTGCCAGCAGCGTTAAAGAGACCCAGTACTTC. This codes for CASSVKETQYF.

The chain employs TRBV6-1 and TRBJ1-3; D is perhaps TRBD1 (6 bases). In germline, CDR1 is MNHNS, CDR2 SASEGT. The CDR3 has 18 amino acids. V was trimmed by 2 bases and J by 0 bases, leaving 17 bases between them. The CDR3 protein is CASSEPLGQIISGNTIYF. CDR3 in DNA: TGTGCCAGCAGTGAACCCCTCGGACAGATTATCTCTGGAAACACCATATATTTT.

The chain carries TRBV28 and TRBJ2-7, with a tentative D call TRBD1 (6 bases). The V end was cut by 2 bases, the J end by 0 bases, with 11 bases between. Germline V CDR1 and CDR2: MDHEN, SYDVKM. The CDR3 sequence is 15 residues long. In DNA, the CDR3 is TGTGCCAGCAGTTTAGGACAGATAGACTCCTACGAGCAGTACTTC. Translated: CASSLGQIDSYEQYF.

The rearrangement joins TRBV11-2 to TRBJ1-3; TRBD1 matches at 10 bases. This CDR3 comprises 16 residues. From germline, CDR1 is SGHAT and CDR2 FQNNGV. V lost 4 bases and J lost 0; bases outside the gene matches: 3. CDR3 amino acids: CASSSTGGFSGNTIYF. The CDR3 region has the DNA TGTGCCAGCAGCTCGACAGGGGGCTTCTCTGGAAACACCATATATTTT.

V and J are TRBV28 and TRBJ1-4; D gene uncertain. V was pared by 6 bases and J by 8 bases, with 16 bases between. In germline, CDR1 is MDHEN, CDR2 SYDVKM. The CDR3 consists of 14 residues. The CDR3 DNA sequence: TGTGCCAGCAGAAGAGGCGGTTTGAGGGAAAAACTGTTTTTT. Translating gives CASRRGGLREKLFF.

The chain employs TRBV5-1 and TRBJ2-2, with TRBD1 matching 8 bases. V shed 3 bases, J shed 4 bases, and the junction held 5 bases outside the gene matches. This CDR3 has 15 amino acids. The germline gives CDR1 SGHRS, CDR2 YFSETQ. The CDR3 here is CASSSRQGPTGELFF. CDR3 in DNA: TGCGCCAGCAGCTCAAGACAGGGGCCCACCGGGGAGCTGTTTTTT.

This clone has more than one count but fewer than ten. The chain couples TRBV19 to TRBJ2-7, with TRBD2 matching over 7 bases. V trimming: 6 bases; J trimming: 6 bases; junction bases outside the gene matches: 8. The germline CDR1 and CDR2 sequences are LNHDA and SQIVND (reference sequence). The CDR3 is made up of 13 amino acids. The CDR3 protein is CASSPRGFFEQYF. DNA for the CDR3: TGTGCCAGTAGCCCGCGGGGGTTCTTCGAGCAGTACTTC.

The chain couples TRBV27 to TRBJ2-7; perhaps TRBD2 as D (5 bases). The germline gives CDR1 MNHEY, CDR2 SMNVEV (reference sequence). This CDR3 is built from 13 residues. The ends were cut back, 5 bases at V and 2 bases at J, with 10 bases in the middle. Here the CDR3 DNA reads TGTGCCAGCAGTGAACCGGGGACCTACGAGCAGTACTTC. It encodes CASSEPGTYEQYF.

This clone turned up a few times. The V and J genes are TRBV6-5 and TRBJ2-7; D is unclear. CDR3 length equals 13 residues. Trimming stripped 4 bases from V and 2 bases from J, with 9 bases between. CDR1 and CDR2 (germline): MNHEY, SVGAGI. The CDR3 DNA reads TGTGCCAGCAGTTTGGGCAAAGCCTACGAGCAGTACTTC. Its protein product is CASSLGKAYEQYF.

CDR3 residues: CASSQPQGATNEKLFF. The CDR3 nucleotides read TGTGCCAGCAGCCAGCCACAGGGCGCAACTAATGAAAAACTGTTTTTT. This chain links TRBV4-2 with TRBJ1-4; a possible D gene is TRBD1 (6 bases). CDR3 length equals 16 residues. Germline V lookup: CDR1 LGHNA, CDR2 YNFKEQ. Trimming removed 3 bases at V and 0 bases at J, with 11 bases between.

This rearrangement joins TRBV2 to TRBJ1-5, with unresolved D. Per the germline V gene, CDR1 is SNHLY and CDR2 is FYNNEI. This CDR3 comprises 13 residues. The V and J ends lost 8 bases and 3 bases respectively, with 11 bases between them. CDR3 coding DNA: TGTGCCAGCCGGGAGGAGACCAATCAGCCCCAGCATTTT. Amino acids: CASREETNQPQHF. The variable domain in full, with the rest retrieved from reference TRBV2 and TRBJ1-5, is EPEVTQTPSHQVTQMGQEVILRCVPISNHLYFYWYRQILGQKVEFLVSFYNNEISEKSEIFDDQFSVERPDGSNFTLKIRSTKLEDSAMYFCASREETNQPQHFGDGTRLSIL.

This clone appeared once. The J gene is TRBJ2-5, the V gene TRBV30; 8 bases are shared with TRBD1. This CDR3 has 13 amino acids. V shed 3 bases and J 4 bases; nucleotides not matched to a gene: 4. Germline V gene sequence: CDR1 GTSNPN, CDR2 SVGIG (reference sequence). As DNA, the CDR3 is TGTGCCTGGAGAGGACAGGGTTTAGAGACCCAGTACTTC. It specifies CAWRGQGLETQYF. Full variable domain (rest looked up from reference TRBV30 and TRBJ2-5): SQTIHQWPATLVQPVGSPLSLECTVEGTSNPNLYWYRQAAGRGLQLLFYSVGIGQISSEVPQNLSASRPQDRQFILSSKKLLLSDSGFYLCAWRGQGLETQYFGPGTRLLVL.

This clone has more than one count but fewer than ten. The chain uses TRBV19 and TRBJ1-1; TRBD1 matches 9 bases. Per the germline V gene, CDR1 is LNHDA and CDR2 is SQIVND (reference sequence). This CDR3 comprises 13 residues. The V gene end was trimmed by 7 bases and the J gene end by 6 bases; junction bases not matched to a gene: 6. The chain's CDR3 is CASTRDRVAEAFF. CDR3 nucleotide sequence: TGTGCCAGTACCCGGGACAGGGTTGCTGAAGCTTTCTTT. The variable domain in full, with the rest retrieved from reference TRBV19 and TRBJ1-1, is DGGITQSPKYLFRKEGQNVTLSCEQNLNHDAMYWYRQDPGQGLRLIYYSQIVNDFQKGDIAEGYSVSREKKESFPLTVTSAQKNPTAFYLCASTRDRVAEAFFGQGTRLTVV.

The V call is TRBV5-4, the J call TRBJ2-2, with 8 bases fitting TRBD1. The CDR3 contains 13 residues. Germline V CDR1 and CDR2: SGHNT, YYREEE (reference sequence). J gave up 5 bases and V 4 bases, and 1 base lay outside the gene matches. DNA of the CDR3: TGTGCCAGCAGCCGACAGGGGACCGGGGAGCTGTTTTTT. It specifies CASSRQGTGELFF.

This chain uses TRBV11-2 with TRBJ2-5, with 8 bases lining up with TRBD1. The CDR3 has 15 residues. Germline CDR1 and CDR2: SGHAT and FQNNGV. The trim removed 5 bases at V and 7 bases at J, leaving 12 bases unmatched. The CDR3 nucleotides are TGTGCCAGCAGCAGTGGACAGGGAGGAAGAGGGACCCAGTACTTC. Translated, it gives CASSSGQGGRGTQYF. Filled out from reference TRBV11-2 and TRBJ2-5, the complete variable domain reads EAGVAQSPRYKIIEKRQSVAFWCNPISGHATLYWYQQILGQGPKLLIQFQNNGVVDDSQLPKDRFSAERLKGVDSTLKIQPAKLEDSAVYLCASSSGQGGRGTQYFGPGTRLLVL.

This clone was recorded only once. The J gene is TRBJ2-1, the V gene TRBV5-1, with 7 bases identical to TRBD2. The germline CDR1 and CDR2 sequences are SGHRS and YFSETQ. Losses at the gene ends were 0 bases for V and 6 bases for J; bases not matched to a gene: 6. The CDR3 extends over 15 amino acids. In DNA form, the CDR3 reads TGCGCCAGCAGCTTGGGCGGGAGACGATTCAATGAGCAGTTCTTC. It codes for CASSLGGRRFNEQFF.

The chain recombines TRBV28 with TRBJ1-4, with 10 bases fitting TRBD1. Unmatched junction bases numbered 7, after V lost 7 bases and J lost 5 bases. This CDR3 comprises 15 residues. Germline V gene data show CDR1 as MDHEN and CDR2 as SYDVKM. CDR3 in DNA: TGTGCCAGCACCAAAGGGGGACAGGGGAATGAAAAACTGTTTTTT. Protein product: CASTKGGQGNEKLFF.

The J gene is TRBJ2-5, the V gene TRBV30; TRBD2 matches 8 bases. The CDR3 is 12 amino acids. Germline CDR1 and CDR2: GTSNPN and SVGIG (reference sequence). DNA of the CDR3: TGTGCGACGGGAGGGGTACTTGAGACCCAGTACTTC. Its protein product is CATGGVLETQYF.

With regard to this clone: The conserved closing phenylalanine or tryptophan is absent in this CDR3, likely reflecting a read error. This chain uses TRBV5-1 with TRBJ1-1; TRBD1 is a possible D gene (5 bases). The CDR3 is 13 residues long. CDR1 and CDR2 (germline): SGHRS, YFSETQ. V was shortened by 4 bases and J by 8 bases, with 15 bases between the two germline ends. CDR3 in amino acids: CASSAGDFREAFL. The CDR3 DNA follows: TGCGCCAGCAGCGCGGGGGACTTTCGCGAAGCTTTCCTT.

The count of this clone is one. The junction departs from germline at one end; a sequencing error may be responsible. This specimen includes other DNA sequences encoding the same CDR3. This rearrangement joins TRBV28 to TRBJ1-5; 7 nucleotides agree with TRBD1. The CDR3 loop spans 16 amino acids. Germline V gene sequence: CDR1 MDHEN, CDR2 SYDVKM. CDR3 nucleotides: TGCGCCAGCACCTTCCTCTACAGGGGAAGCAATCAGCCCCAGCATTTT. It specifies CASTFLYRGSNQPQHF.

The chain links TRBV4-3 to TRBJ2-3; TRBD1 might be the D (5 bases). The CDR3 is made up of 16 amino acids. V lost 3 bases and J lost 2, with 15 bases in between. Germline V gene lookup returns CDR1 LGHNA and CDR2 YSLEER. As DNA, the CDR3 is TGCGCCAGCAGCCACTATAGACAGTTATACACAGATACGCAGTATTTT. It is translated as CASSHYRQLYTDTQYF.

The table lists this clone with a count of one. The gene calls are TRBV5-4 and TRBJ1-4, with 7 bases matching TRBD1. V dropped 0 bases and J dropped 4; count of bases not matched to a gene: 3. The CDR3 runs 15 residues. Per germline, CDR1 SGHNT and CDR2 YYREEE (reference sequence). The CDR3 bases are TGTGCCAGCAGCTTGGACAGACAGGGTAATGAAAAACTGTTTTTT. This sequence encodes CASSLDRQGNEKLFF. The whole variable domain, remainder taken from reference TRBV5-4 and TRBJ1-4, is ETGVTQSPTHLIKTRGQQVTLRCSSQSGHNTVSWYQQALGQGPQFIFQYYREEENGRGNFPPRFSGLQFPNYSSELNVNALELDDSALYLCASSLDRQGNEKLFFGSGTQLSVL.

This clone appeared once. This chain links TRBV6-5 with TRBJ1-2; D remains ambiguous. The V gene lost 6 bases and the J gene lost 4 bases, with 12 bases spanning the gap. The CDR3 sequence is 13 residues long. The germline V gene encodes CDR1 MNHEY and CDR2 SVGAGI. DNA of the CDR3: TGTGCCAGCAGCGACGGGATTAGCTATGGCTACACCTTC. As protein: CASSDGISYGYTF.

This chain links TRBV5-1 with TRBJ2-1; D may be TRBD2 (5 bases). The CDR3 sequence is 14 residues long. CDR1 is SGHRS, CDR2 YFSETQ, per germline. V dropped 0 bases and J dropped 6 bases, with 10 bases sitting between them. The CDR3: CASSLGTWGNEQFF. The CDR3, as DNA: TGCGCCAGCAGCTTGGGGACTTGGGGCAATGAGCAGTTCTTC.